This T cell receptor beta chain was sequenced in a study of blood T cell repertoires in COVID-19. Looking at the study overall: Nucleic acid was either cDNA or gDNA, and it came from T cells, B-cell-depleted T cells, or PBMCs.

The V end was cut by 10 bases, the J end by 5 bases, with 17 bases between. Per germline, CDR1 LNHDA and CDR2 SQIVND (reference sequence). CDR3 length equals 13 residues. Profiling relied on immunoSEQ multiplex PCR, and the TCRdb table lists in-frame clones only, not all of them. The data hold more than 90,000 clones, with around 76% observed a single time. This clone has just one count. Input material: peripheral blood. The receptor was derived from a man older than 75 with acute or convalescent COVID-19. The rearrangement links TRBV19 to TRBJ2-5; D remains ambiguous. CDR3 DNA: TGTGCCACCGCCCCCGGGTATGGCGAGACCCAGTACTTC. Residues: CATAPGYGETQYF.